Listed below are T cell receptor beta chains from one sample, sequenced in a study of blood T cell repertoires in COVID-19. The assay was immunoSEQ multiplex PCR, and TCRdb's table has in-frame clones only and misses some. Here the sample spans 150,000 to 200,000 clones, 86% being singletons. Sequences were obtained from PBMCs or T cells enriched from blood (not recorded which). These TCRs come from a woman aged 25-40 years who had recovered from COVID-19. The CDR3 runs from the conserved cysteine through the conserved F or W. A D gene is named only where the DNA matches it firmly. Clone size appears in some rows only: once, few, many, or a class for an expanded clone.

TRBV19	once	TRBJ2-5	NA	TGTGCCAGTAGTATAGGGGGGACTCTTGAAGAGACCCAGTACTTC	CASSIGGTLEETQYF
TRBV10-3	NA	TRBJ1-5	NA	TGTGCCATCAGGGAGGGAACGGGACAGCCCCAGCATTTT	CAIREGTGQPQHF
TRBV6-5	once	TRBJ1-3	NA	TGTGCCAGCAGCGGGGGGTCCTACTCTGGAAACACCATATATTTT	CASSGGSYSGNTIYF
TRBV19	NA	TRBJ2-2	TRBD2	TGTGCCAGTAGTGAGCCTAGCGGGAGTATAGCCGGGGAGCTGTTTTTT	CASSEPSGSIAGELFF
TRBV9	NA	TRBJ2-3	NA	TGTGCCAGCAGCGTAGGAACAGCCGGCACAGATACGCAGTATTTT	CASSVGTAGTDTQYF
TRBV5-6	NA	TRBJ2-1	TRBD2	TGTGCCAGCAGCTTGTCGACTAGCGGGGACCTAGATGAGCAGTTCTTC	CASSLSTSGDLDEQFF
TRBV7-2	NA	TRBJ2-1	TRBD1	TGTGCCAGCAGCTTAGCGCTTGGGACAGGGGCAGTGGGAGGGTCGAGGGGCAATGAGCAGTTCTTC	CASSLALGTGAVGGSRGNEQFF
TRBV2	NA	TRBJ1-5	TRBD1	TGTGCCAGCAGGGTGACAGGGGGTAATCAGCCCCAGCATTTT	CASRVTGGNQPQHF
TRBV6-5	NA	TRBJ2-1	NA	TGTGCCAGCAGTTACTTCGCCTACAATGAGCAGTTCTTC	CASSYFAYNEQFF
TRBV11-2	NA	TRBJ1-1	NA	TGTGCCAGCAGCCCGATAGGGCGGGGATTGAACACTGAAGCTTTCTTT	CASSPIGRGLNTEAFF
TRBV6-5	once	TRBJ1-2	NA	TGTGCCAGCAGCCGAACTATAGTACGCGGTGGCTACACCTTC	CASSRTIVRGGYTF
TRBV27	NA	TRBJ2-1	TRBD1	TGTGCCAGCAGTCCTGGGACAGTTGGGAGCTCCTACAATGAGCAGTTCTTC	CASSPGTVGSSYNEQFF
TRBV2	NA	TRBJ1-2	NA	TGTGCCACCACGACAGCCTATGGCTACACCTTC	CATTTAYGYTF
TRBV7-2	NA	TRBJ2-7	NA	TGTGCCAGCAGCCTACAGGGTGTATCCTACGAGCAGTACTTC	CASSLQGVSYEQYF
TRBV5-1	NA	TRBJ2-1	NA	TGCGCCAGCAGCTTGGCGTCTTTTTACAATGAGCAGTTCTTC	CASSLASFYNEQFF
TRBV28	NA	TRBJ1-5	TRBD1	TGTGCCAGCAGTCACTACGACAGGGGGGTAAACCAGCCCCAGCATTTT	CASSHYDRGVNQPQHF
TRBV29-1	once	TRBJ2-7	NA	TGCAGCGTTGAACTTGGCGTAGACTTTACCTACGAGCAGTACTTC	CSVELGVDFTYEQYF
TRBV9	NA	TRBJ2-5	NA	TGTGCCAGCAGCGTAGGAGGCAGGGAAGGAAGAGAGACCCAGTACTTC	CASSVGGREGRETQYF
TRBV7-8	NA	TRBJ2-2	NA	TGTGCCAGCAGCTTTGGTCTAGGCGTTATCGCCGGGGAGCTGTTTTTT	CASSFGLGVIAGELFF
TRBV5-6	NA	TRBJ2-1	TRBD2	TGTGCCAGCAGCCCCAGACAGAGACTAGCGGGAGGGACGCAGTTCTTC	CASSPRQRLAGGTQFF
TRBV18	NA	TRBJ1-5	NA	TGTGCCAGCTCACCACTTCCAGGGTCCGGTCAGCCCCAGCATTTT	CASSPLPGSGQPQHF
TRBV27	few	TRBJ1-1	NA	TGTGCCAGCAGTTCGAGGACAGAACTTGAAGCTTTCTTT	CASSSRTELEAFF
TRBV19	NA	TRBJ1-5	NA	TGTGCCAGTGGGACAAAGGAGAATCAGCCCCAGCATTTT	CASGTKENQPQHF
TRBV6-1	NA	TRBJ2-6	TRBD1	TGTGCCAGCAGTGAGCAAGCATGGGACAGATCAAGTGGGGCCAACGTCCTGACTTTC	CASSEQAWDRSSGANVLTF
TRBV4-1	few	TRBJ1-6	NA	TGCGCCAGCAGCCAAGACCTTACAGTACAACGTTCACCCCTCCACTTT	CASSQDLTVQRSPLHF
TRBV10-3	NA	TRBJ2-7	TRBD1	TGTGCCATCAGTGGCGAGACAGGGAAGTCTTCCGAGCAGTACTTC	CAISGETGKSSEQYF
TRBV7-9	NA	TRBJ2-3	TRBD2	TGTGCCAGCAGCACCGGACTAGCGGGAGGGTCAGATACGCAGTATTTT	CASSTGLAGGSDTQYF
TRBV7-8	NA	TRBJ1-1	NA	TGTGCCAGCAGCTTAGCTAGGGGTTCGATGAACACTGAAGCTTTCTTT	CASSLARGSMNTEAFF
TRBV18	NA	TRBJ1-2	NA	TGTGCCAGCTCACCACCGGGGCTTATCGACAGCTATGGCTACACCTTC	CASSPPGLIDSYGYTF
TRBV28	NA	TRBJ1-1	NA	TGTGCCAGCAGTTTATTGAATTCAGGGGCCATGAACACTGAAGCTTTCTTT	CASSLLNSGAMNTEAFF
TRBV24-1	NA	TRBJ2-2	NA	TGTGCCACCAGTGAACTAGCATCGGGGCCCGGGGAGCTGTTTTTT	CATSELASGPGELFF
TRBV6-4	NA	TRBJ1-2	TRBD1	TGTGCCAGCAGTGGCATCCCCGGGACAGGGATAGGTGGCTACACCTTC	CASSGIPGTGIGGYTF
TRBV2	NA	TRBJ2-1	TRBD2	TGTGCCAGCAAGAGCGGGAGTAATGAGCAGTTCTTC	CASKSGSNEQFF
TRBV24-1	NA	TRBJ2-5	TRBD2	TGTGCCACCGCCGGGACTAGCGGACAAGAGACCCAGTACTTC	CATAGTSGQETQYF
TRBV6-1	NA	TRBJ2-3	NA	TGTGCCAGCAGTGATCCGGGGGTGGCCACAGATACGCAGTATTTT	CASSDPGVATDTQYF
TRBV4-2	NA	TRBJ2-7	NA	TGTGCCAGCAGCCAAGATAACGAGCAGTACTTC	CASSQDNEQYF
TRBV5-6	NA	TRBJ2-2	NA	TGTGCCAGCAGCTTGGGGACAGAGACCGGGGAGCTGTTTTTT	CASSLGTETGELFF
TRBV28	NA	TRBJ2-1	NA	TGTGCCAGCAGCCGCCGGAGGGGTGCGTCCTACAATGAGCAGTTCTTC	CASSRRRGASYNEQFF
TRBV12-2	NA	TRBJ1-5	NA	TGTGCAAGTCGCTTCTGGAGGGGGCTTCAGCCCCAGCATTTT	CASRFWRGLQPQHF
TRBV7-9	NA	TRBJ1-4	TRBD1	TGTGCCAGCAGCTACAGGGGCCGAGATAATGAAAAACTGTTTTTT	CASSYRGRDNEKLFF
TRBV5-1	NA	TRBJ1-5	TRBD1	TGCGCCAGCAGCCCCGGACAGGTGGGGGAGCCCCAGCATTTT	CASSPGQVGEPQHF
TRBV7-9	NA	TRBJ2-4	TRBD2	TGTGCCAGCAGCTTAGGGGGGACTAGCGGGTTAAACATTCAGTACTTC	CASSLGGTSGLNIQYF
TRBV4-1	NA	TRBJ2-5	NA	TGCGCCAGCAGCCGTCCACTCATACGGGACACAACTGGGACCCAGTACTTC	CASSRPLIRDTTGTQYF
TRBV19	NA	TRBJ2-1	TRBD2	TGTGCCAGTAGTATCCAGACTAGCGGGATAGGTGAGCAGTTCTTC	CASSIQTSGIGEQFF
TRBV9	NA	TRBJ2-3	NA	TGTGCCAGCAGCGTAGCCGGAGGGAGCACAGATACGCAGTATTTT	CASSVAGGSTDTQYF
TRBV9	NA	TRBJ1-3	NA	TGTGCCAGCAGCGTAGGTACTACCTCTGGAAACACCATATATTTT	CASSVGTTSGNTIYF
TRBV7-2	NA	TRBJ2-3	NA	TGTGCCAGCAGCTTAGACAAGAACACAGATACGCAGTATTTT	CASSLDKNTDTQYF
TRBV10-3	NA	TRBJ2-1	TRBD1	TGTGCCATCAGTGAGCCAGGACAGGGGAACAATGAGCAGTTCTTC	CAISEPGQGNNEQFF
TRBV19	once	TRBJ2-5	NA	TGTGCCAGTAGTATAGCTGGCGGGACAGAGACCCAGTACTTC	CASSIAGGTETQYF
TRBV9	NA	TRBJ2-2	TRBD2	TGTGCCAGCAGCGTAGCCCCTAGCGGCGGCACCGGGGAGCTGTTTTTT	CASSVAPSGGTGELFF
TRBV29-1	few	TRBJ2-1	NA	TGCAGCGTTGAAGCCCGCCGGCCTACAGGTTACAATGAGCAGTTCTTC	CSVEARRPTGYNEQFF
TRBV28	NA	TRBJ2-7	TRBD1	TGTGCCGGGGGACAGGGCACCCTGAGCGAGCAGTACTTC	CAGGQGTLSEQYF
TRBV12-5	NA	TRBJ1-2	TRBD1	TGTGCTAGTGGTTTGGGGGACAGGGGGTATGGCTACACCTTC	CASGLGDRGYGYTF
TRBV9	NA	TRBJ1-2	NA	TGTGCCAGCAGCCCCCCGGGGGGAGGCAACTATGGCTACACCTTC	CASSPPGGGNYGYTF
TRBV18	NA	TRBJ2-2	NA	TGTGCCAGCTCAATATCGGGTTGGGAGCTGTTTTTT	CASSISGWELFF